A single TCR beta chain is shown here with its context. Its target is not known. This entry is derived from a study of shared clonotypes between healthy human individuals. The study, taken as a whole, reports: Depth was large, yet rarefaction showed that sorted-subset sequencing was incomplete. Non-shared clonotypes had lower generation probabilities than clonotypes shared by all four sorted-subset donors.

The ends were cut back, 5 bases at V and 5 bases at J, with 19 bases in the middle. CDR3 length: 17 amino acids. From germline, CDR1 is SGHTA and CDR2 FQGNSA. Sorted-subset replicate PCRs used roughly 220 ng DNA, tens of thousands of T cell genomes. Profiling relied on immunoSEQ multiplex PCR, and the TCRdb table lists in-frame clones only, not all of them. The sample holds about 2.4 million clones; over 85% are singletons and the top ten take 0.35% to 0.45%. The sequence was collected from a young man in good health. Some clones in this sample may be carry-over from other donors' samples. The sample taken for sequencing was naive CD4+ T cells from PBMCs. The subset denotes: CD45RA+ positively selected. This chain joins TRBV7-2 and TRBJ2-6; no clear D. The CDR3 is CASSARARQSRANVLTF. CDR3 nucleotides: TGTGCCAGCAGCGCTAGGGCTCGACAAAGTCGGGCCAACGTCCTGACTTTC.